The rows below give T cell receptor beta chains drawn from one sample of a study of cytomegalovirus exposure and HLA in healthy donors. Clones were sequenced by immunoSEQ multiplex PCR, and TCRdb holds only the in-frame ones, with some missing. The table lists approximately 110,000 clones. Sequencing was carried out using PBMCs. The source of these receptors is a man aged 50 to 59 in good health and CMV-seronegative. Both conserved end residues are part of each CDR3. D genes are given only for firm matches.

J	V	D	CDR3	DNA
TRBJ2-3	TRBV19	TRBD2	CASRLAGGTDTQYF	TGTGCCAGTAGATTAGCGGGAGGAACAGATACGCAGTATTTT
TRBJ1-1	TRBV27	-	CASKELGAFF	TGTGCCAGCAAAGAGTTGGGCGCTTTCTTT
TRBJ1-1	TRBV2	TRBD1	CASSRNRGTEAFF	TGTGCCAGCAGTAGGAACAGGGGCACTGAAGCTTTCTTT
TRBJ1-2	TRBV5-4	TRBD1	CASSLQGDWLAGYTF	TGTGCCAGCAGCTTGCAGGGGGATTGGCTAGCTGGCTACACCTTC
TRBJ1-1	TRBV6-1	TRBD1	CASRSRDSAEAFF	TGTGCCAGCAGAAGCCGGGACAGCGCTGAAGCTTTCTTT
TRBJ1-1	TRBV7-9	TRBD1	CASSLVDREAFF	TGTGCCAGCAGCTTAGTGGACAGGGAAGCTTTCTTT
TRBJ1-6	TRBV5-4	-	CASSLAARYNSPLHF	TGTGCCAGCAGCTTGGCGGCTAGATATAATTCACCCCTCCACTTT
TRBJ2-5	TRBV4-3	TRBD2	CASSQGLAGGPGRETQYF	TGCGCCAGCAGCCAGGGACTAGCGGGAGGGCCAGGGCGGGAGACCCAGTACTTC
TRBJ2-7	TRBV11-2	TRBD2	CASTTGRGRVAGNEQYF	TGTGCCAGCACCACCGGTCGCGGCCGGGTAGCGGGAAACGAGCAGTACTTC
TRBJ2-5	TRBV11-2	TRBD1	CASRPTGDEETQYF	TGTGCCAGCAGACCGACAGGGGACGAAGAGACCCAGTACTTC
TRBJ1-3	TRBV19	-	CASSKIWALSGNTIYF	TGTGCCAGTAGTAAAATATGGGCCCTCTCTGGAAACACCATATATTTT
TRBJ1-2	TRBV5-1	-	CASSLVSGIWSNGYTF	TGCGCCAGCAGCTTGGTATCGGGAATATGGAGTAATGGCTACACCTTC
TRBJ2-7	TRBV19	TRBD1	CASSKIGTGSYEQYF	TGTGCCAGTAGTAAAATCGGGACAGGCTCCTACGAGCAGTACTTC
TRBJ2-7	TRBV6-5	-	CASSYSGGASFYEQYF	TGTGCCAGCAGTTACTCAGGAGGCGCGTCCTTCTACGAGCAGTACTTC
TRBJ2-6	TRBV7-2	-	CASSTPGSPGANVLTF	TGTGCCAGCAGCACCCCCGGTAGCCCCGGGGCCAACGTCCTGACTTTC
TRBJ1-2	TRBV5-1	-	CASSLNPGLQGYTF	TGCGCCAGCAGCTTGAATCCAGGGTTACAAGGCTACACCTTC
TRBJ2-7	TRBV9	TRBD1	CASSVAPQGVYEQYF	TGTGCCAGCAGCGTAGCTCCCCAGGGGGTCTACGAGCAGTACTTC
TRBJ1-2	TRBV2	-	CASIYTGGMGYTF	TGTGCCAGCATTTATACTGGGGGGATGGGCTACACCTTC
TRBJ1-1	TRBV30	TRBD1	CAWARQGQNTEAFF	TGTGCCTGGGCTAGACAGGGTCAGAACACTGAAGCTTTCTTT
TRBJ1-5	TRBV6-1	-	CASSININQPQHF	TGTGCCAGCAGTATAAATATAAATCAGCCCCAGCATTTT
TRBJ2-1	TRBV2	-	CASNRQLSSYNEQFF	TGTGCCAGCAACAGACAGTTAAGCTCCTACAATGAGCAGTTCTTC
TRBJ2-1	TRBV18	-	CASSMVGGVAYSYNEQFF	TGTGCCAGCTCAATGGTGGGGGGAGTCGCGTACTCCTACAATGAGCAGTTCTTC
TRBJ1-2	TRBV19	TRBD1	CASSIEQGRYGYTF	TGTGCCAGTAGTATTGAACAGGGGCGGTATGGCTACACCTTC
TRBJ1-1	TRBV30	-	CAWCMQGYTEAFF	TGTGCCTGGTGTATGCAGGGCTACACTGAAGCTTTCTTT
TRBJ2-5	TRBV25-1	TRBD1	CASSGEAGGGGETQYF	TGTGCCAGCAGCGGAGAGGCAGGGGGCGGTGGAGAGACCCAGTACTTC
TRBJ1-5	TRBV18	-	CASSPPGGGGPQHF	TGTGCCAGCTCACCACCGGGCGGGGGTGGTCCCCAGCATTTT
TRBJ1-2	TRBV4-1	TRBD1	CASSLLQGADGYTF	TGCGCCAGCAGCTTACTACAGGGGGCTGATGGCTACACCTTC
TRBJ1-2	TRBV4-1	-	CASSQDGDSANYGYTF	TGCGCCAGCAGCCAAGATGGGGACTCAGCTAACTATGGCTACACCTTC
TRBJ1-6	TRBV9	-	CASSQAFYNSPLHF	TGTGCCAGCAGCCAGGCCTTCTATAATTCACCCCTCCACTTT
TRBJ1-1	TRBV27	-	CASSFRERNTEAFF	TGTGCCAGCAGTTTCAGGGAACGAAACACTGAAGCTTTCTTT
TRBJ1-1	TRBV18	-	CASSPPMTGNEAFF	TGTGCCAGCTCACCACCAATGACAGGCAATGAAGCTTTCTTT
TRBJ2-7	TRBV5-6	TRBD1	CASRDRGSSYEQYF	TGTGCCAGCCGCGACAGGGGAAGTTCCTACGAGCAGTACTTC
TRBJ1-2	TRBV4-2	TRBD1	CASSQRQGAYGYTF	TGTGCCAGCAGCCAACGACAGGGTGCCTATGGCTACACCTTC
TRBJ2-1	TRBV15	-	CATSRTSLIDEQFF	TGTGCCACCAGCAGGACTAGTTTGATCGATGAGCAGTTCTTC
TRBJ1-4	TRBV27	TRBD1	CASSLMGTGYEKLFF	TGTGCCAGCAGTTTAATGGGGACAGGGTACGAAAAACTGTTTTTT
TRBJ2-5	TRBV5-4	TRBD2	CASSLGAGTSNRETQYF	TGTGCCAGCAGCTTGGGGGCCGGGACTAGCAATAGGGAGACCCAGTACTTC
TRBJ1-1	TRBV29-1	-	CSVTPRQGKNTEAFF	TGCAGCGTTACCCCTCGGCAGGGCAAGAACACTGAAGCTTTCTTT
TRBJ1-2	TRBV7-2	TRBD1	CASSFSVTGEGYTF	TGTGCCAGCAGCTTTAGTGTAACAGGGGAGGGCTACACCTTC
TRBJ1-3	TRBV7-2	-	CASSLESGYGNTIYF	TGTGCCAGCAGCTTAGAGTCGGGGTATGGAAACACCATATATTTT
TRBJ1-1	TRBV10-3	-	CAISESGHGGNTEAFF	TGTGCCATCAGTGAGTCTGGGCACGGAGGGAACACTGAAGCTTTCTTT
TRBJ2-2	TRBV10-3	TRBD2	CAIRLGLANTGELFF	TGTGCCATCAGGTTGGGACTAGCGAACACCGGGGAGCTGTTTTTT
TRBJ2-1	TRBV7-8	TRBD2	CASSFRSSGYFYNEQFF	TGTGCCAGCAGCTTTAGGTCTAGCGGTTATTTTTACAATGAGCAGTTCTTC
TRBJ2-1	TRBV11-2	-	CASSSNKQGFYNEQFF	TGTGCCAGCAGCTCTAACAAACAGGGTTTCTACAATGAGCAGTTCTTC
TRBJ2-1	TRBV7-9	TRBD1	CASSRTGQGEDEQFF	TGTGCCAGCAGCCGAACGGGACAGGGAGAGGATGAGCAGTTCTTC
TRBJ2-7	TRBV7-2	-	CASSLGVTLPYEQYF	TGTGCCAGCAGCTTAGGGGTGACTCTTCCCTACGAGCAGTACTTC
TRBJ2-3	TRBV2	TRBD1	CASRDREDTQYF	TGTGCCAGCAGGGACAGGGAAGATACGCAGTATTTT
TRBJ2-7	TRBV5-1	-	CASRRDSSSYEQYF	TGCGCCAGCAGACGGGACTCGAGCTCCTACGAGCAGTACTTC
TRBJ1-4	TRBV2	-	CASSDDGQSNEKLFF	TGTGCCAGCAGTGACGATGGACAGAGTAATGAAAAACTGTTTTTT
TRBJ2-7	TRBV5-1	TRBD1	CASSPIGQVTTYEQYF	TGCGCCAGCAGCCCGATAGGACAGGTGACCACCTACGAGCAGTACTTC
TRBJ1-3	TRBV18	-	CASSPIREPHGNTIYF	TGTGCCAGCTCGCCGATCCGGGAACCCCATGGAAACACCATATATTTT
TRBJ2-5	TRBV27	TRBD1	CASSLWGQTQETQYF	TGTGCCAGCAGTTTATGGGGACAGACCCAAGAGACCCAGTACTTC
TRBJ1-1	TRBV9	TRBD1	CASSAADRGNTEAFF	TGTGCCAGCAGCGCAGCGGACAGGGGGAACACTGAAGCTTTCTTT
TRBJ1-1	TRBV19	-	CASSIQGATEAFF	TGTGCCAGTAGTATTCAAGGGGCCACTGAAGCTTTCTTT
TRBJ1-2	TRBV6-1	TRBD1	CASTRDRGPNYGYTF	TGTGCCAGCACCCGGGACAGGGGACCTAACTATGGCTACACCTTC
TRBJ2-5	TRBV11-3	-	CASSPRTQQETQYF	TGTGCCAGCAGCCCCAGAACCCAACAAGAGACCCAGTACTTC
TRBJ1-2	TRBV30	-	CAGGMANYGYTF	TGTGCCGGGGGGATGGCTAACTATGGCTACACCTTC
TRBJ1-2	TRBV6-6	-	CASSYSRGGDYGYTF	TGTGCCAGCAGTTACTCCCGGGGTGGTGACTATGGCTACACCTTC
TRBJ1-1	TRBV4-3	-	CASSQHSLGDEAFF	TGCGCCAGCAGCCAACACTCGCTGGGCGACGAAGCTTTCTTT
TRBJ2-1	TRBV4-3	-	CASSQEGANEQFF	TGCGCCAGCAGCCAAGAAGGGGCCAATGAGCAGTTCTTC